One and the same sample provided the 5 T cell receptor beta chains below, sequenced in a study of shared clonotypes between healthy human individuals. TCRdb keeps only in-frame clones here, not all; method: immunoSEQ multiplex PCR. Among under 600,000 clones listed, approximately 95% were seen once. Sequencing was done on a sample of naive CD4+ T cells sorted from blood. Subset: CD45RA+ positively selected. These receptors all come from a woman aged 25 to 39 in good health.

The gene calls are TRBV27 and TRBJ1-2, with TRBD1 matching 8 bases. The germline V gene encodes CDR1 MNHEY and CDR2 SMNVEV (reference sequence). The J segment lost 8 bases and the V segment lost 0 bases, leaving 11 bases of the junction unmatched. The CDR3 runs to 16 residues. The CDR3 loop is CASSLSGVWAGGGYTF. The DNA for the CDR3 is TGTGCCAGCAGTTTATCGGGCGTTTGGGCAGGGGGCGGCTACACCTTC.

CDR3 amino acids: CASSSQAVDWDTQYF. DNA of the CDR3: TGTGCCAGCAGTTCCCAAGCGGTTGACTGGGATACGCAGTATTTT. This chain joins TRBV28 and TRBJ2-3, with TRBD2 as a possible D gene (5 bases). The CDR3 totals 15 residues. Trimming removed 4 bases from V and 6 bases from J, with 17 bases in between. Germline V gene data show CDR1 as MDHEN and CDR2 as SYDVKM.

This chain uses TRBV2 with TRBJ1-1; D is undetermined. V lost 6 bases and J 1 base, leaving 9 bases between the germline ends. The CDR3 extends over 13 amino acids. Per germline, CDR1 SNHLY and CDR2 FYNNEI. This CDR3 reads CASSAQTNTEAFF. The CDR3 nucleotides read TGTGCCAGCAGCGCGCAGACGAACACTGAAGCTTTCTTT.

V is TRBV28 and J is TRBJ1-4; D is perhaps TRBD1 (5 bases). Trimming removed 6 bases from V and 5 bases from J, with 16 bases in between. This CDR3 contains 15 residues. CDR1 and CDR2 (germline): MDHEN, SYDVKM. The CDR3: CASRNPGPQNEKLFF. CDR3 nucleotides: TGTGCCAGCAGAAACCCGGGACCGCAGAATGAAAAACTGTTTTTT. The full variable domain, its missing parts supplied by reference TRBV28 and TRBJ1-4, is DVKVTQSSRYLVKRTGEKVFLECVQDMDHENMFWYRQDPGLGLRLIYFSYDVKMKEKGDIPEGYSVSREKKERFSLILESASTNQTSMYLCASRNPGPQNEKLFFGSGTQLSVL.

J is TRBJ2-5 and V is TRBV6-5, with unresolved D. This CDR3 is built from 16 residues. Trimming took 0 bases from V and 5 from J, leaving 16 bases between them. CDR1 and CDR2 from the germline V gene are MNHEY and SVGAGI. DNA of the CDR3: TGTGCCAGCAGTTACTCCGGCCCGCACCACCGGGAGACCCAGTACTTC. Translated: CASSYSGPHHRETQYF.